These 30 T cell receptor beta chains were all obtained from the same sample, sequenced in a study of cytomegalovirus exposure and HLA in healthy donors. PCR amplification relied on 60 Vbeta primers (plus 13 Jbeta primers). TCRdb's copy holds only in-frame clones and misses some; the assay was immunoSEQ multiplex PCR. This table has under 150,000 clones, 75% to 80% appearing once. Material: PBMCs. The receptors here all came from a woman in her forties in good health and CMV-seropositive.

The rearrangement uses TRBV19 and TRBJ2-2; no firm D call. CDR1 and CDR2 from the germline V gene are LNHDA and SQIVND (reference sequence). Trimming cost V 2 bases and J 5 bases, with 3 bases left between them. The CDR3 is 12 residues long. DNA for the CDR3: TGTGCCAGTAGTATACAGACCGGGGAGCTGTTTTTT. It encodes CASSIQTGELFF.

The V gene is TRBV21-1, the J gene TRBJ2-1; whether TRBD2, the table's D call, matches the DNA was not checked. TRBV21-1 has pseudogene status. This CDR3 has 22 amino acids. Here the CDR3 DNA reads TGTGCCAGCAGCCCTAGGGCGGGAAAGCTCGGGAGGGTCCGCTGCTCCCCAGATGAGCAGTTCTTC. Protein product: CASSPRAGKLGRVRCSPDEQFF.

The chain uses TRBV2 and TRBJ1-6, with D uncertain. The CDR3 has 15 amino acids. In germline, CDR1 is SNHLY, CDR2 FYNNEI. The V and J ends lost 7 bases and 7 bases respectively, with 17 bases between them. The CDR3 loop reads CASTEAPRVNSPLHF. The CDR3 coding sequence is TGTGCCAGCACCGAAGCTCCAAGAGTAAATTCACCCCTCCACTTT.

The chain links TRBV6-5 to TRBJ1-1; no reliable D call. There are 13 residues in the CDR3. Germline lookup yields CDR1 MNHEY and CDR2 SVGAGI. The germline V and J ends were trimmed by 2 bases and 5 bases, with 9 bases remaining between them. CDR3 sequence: CASSYERETEAFF. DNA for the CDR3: TGTGCCAGCAGTTACGAGAGGGAGACTGAAGCTTTCTTT.

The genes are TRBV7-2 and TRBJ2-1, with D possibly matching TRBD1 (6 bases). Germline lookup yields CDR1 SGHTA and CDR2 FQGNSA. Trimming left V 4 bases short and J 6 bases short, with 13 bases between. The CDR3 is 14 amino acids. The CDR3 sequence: CASSYNRQANEQFF. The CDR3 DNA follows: TGTGCCAGCAGCTACAACCGACAGGCCAATGAGCAGTTCTTC.

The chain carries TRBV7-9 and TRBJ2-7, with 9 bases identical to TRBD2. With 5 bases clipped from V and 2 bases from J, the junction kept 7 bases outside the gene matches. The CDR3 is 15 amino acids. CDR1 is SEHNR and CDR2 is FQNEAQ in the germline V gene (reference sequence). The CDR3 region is CASSKSSGTTYEQYF. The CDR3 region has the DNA TGTGCCAGCAGCAAATCTAGCGGGACGACCTACGAGCAGTACTTC. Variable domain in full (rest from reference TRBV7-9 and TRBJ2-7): DTGVSQNPRHKITKRGQNVTFRCDPISEHNRLYWYRQTLGQGPEFLTYFQNEAQLEKSRLLSDRFSAERPKGSFSTLEIQRTEQGDSAMYLCASSKSSGTTYEQYFGPGTRLTVT.

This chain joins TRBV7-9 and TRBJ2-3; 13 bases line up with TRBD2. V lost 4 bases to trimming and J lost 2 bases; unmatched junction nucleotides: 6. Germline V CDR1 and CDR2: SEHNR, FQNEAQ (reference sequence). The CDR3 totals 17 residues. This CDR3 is CASSWGLAGPFTDTQYF. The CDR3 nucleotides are TGTGCCAGCAGCTGGGGACTAGCGGGACCCTTCACAGATACGCAGTATTTT. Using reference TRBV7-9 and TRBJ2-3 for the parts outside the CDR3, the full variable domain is DTGVSQNPRHKITKRGQNVTFRCDPISEHNRLYWYRQTLGQGPEFLTYFQNEAQLEKSRLLSDRFSAERPKGSFSTLEIQRTEQGDSAMYLCASSWGLAGPFTDTQYFGPGTRLTVL.

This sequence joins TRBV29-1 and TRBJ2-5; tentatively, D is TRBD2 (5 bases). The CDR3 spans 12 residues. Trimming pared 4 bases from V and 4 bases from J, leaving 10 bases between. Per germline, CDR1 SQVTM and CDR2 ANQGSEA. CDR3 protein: CSVGFAGETQYF. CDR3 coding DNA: TGCAGCGTTGGTTTTGCGGGAGAGACCCAGTACTTC. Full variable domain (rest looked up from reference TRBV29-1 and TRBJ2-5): SAVISQKPSRDICQRGTSLTIQCQVDSQVTMMFWYRQQPGQSLTLIATANQGSEATYESGFVIDKFPISRPNLTFSTLTVSNMSPEDSSIYLCSVGFAGETQYFGPGTRLLVL.

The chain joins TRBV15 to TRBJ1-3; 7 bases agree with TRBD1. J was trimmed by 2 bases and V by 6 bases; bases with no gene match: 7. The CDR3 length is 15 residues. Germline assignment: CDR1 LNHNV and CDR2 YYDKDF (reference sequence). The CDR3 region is CATRVTGLAGNTIYF. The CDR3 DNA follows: TGTGCCACCAGGGTGACAGGGTTAGCTGGAAACACCATATATTTT.

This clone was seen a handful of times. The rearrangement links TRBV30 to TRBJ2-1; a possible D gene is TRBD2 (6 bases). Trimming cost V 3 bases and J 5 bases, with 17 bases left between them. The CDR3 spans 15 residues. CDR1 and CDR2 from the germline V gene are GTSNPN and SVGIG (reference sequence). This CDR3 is CAWSLWSSANNEQFF. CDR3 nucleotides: TGTGCCTGGAGCTTGTGGTCTAGCGCCAACAATGAGCAGTTCTTC.

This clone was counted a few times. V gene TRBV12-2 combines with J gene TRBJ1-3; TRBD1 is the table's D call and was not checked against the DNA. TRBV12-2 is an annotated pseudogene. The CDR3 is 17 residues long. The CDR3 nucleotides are TGTGCAAGTCGCTCGTCCGCGCACAGCCGATCTGGAAACACCATATATTTT. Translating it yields CASRSSAHSRSGNTIYF.

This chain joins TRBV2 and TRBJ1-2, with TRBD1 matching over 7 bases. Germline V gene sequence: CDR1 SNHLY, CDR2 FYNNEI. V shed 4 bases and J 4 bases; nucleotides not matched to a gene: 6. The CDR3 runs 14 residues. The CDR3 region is CASSGEGAFYGYTF. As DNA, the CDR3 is TGTGCCAGCAGTGGTGAGGGGGCCTTCTATGGCTACACCTTC.

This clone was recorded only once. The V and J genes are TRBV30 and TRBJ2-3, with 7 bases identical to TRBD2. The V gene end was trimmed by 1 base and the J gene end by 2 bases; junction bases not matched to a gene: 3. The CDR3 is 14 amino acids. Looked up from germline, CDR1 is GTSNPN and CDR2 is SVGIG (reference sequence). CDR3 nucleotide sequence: TGTGCCTGGAGTGAGCTAGCGGTCACAGATACGCAGTATTTT. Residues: CAWSELAVTDTQYF.

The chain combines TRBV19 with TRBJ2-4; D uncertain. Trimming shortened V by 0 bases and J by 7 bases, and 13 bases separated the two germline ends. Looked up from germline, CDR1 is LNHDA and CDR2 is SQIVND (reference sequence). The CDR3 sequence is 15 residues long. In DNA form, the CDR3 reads TGTGCCAGTAGTATAGATAATGGAATGAGGAACATTCAGTACTTC. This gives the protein CASSIDNGMRNIQYF. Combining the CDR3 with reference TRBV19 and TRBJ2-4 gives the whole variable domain DGGITQSPKYLFRKEGQNVTLSCEQNLNHDAMYWYRQDPGQGLRLIYYSQIVNDFQKGDIAEGYSVSREKKESFPLTVTSAQKNPTAFYLCASSIDNGMRNIQYFGAGTRLSVL.

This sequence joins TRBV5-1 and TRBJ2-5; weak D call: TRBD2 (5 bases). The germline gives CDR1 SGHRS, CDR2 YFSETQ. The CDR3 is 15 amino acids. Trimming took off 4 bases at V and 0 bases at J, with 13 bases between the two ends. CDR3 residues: CASSLAGEYQETQYF. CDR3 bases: TGCGCCAGCAGCCTGGCCGGGGAGTACCAAGAGACCCAGTACTTC. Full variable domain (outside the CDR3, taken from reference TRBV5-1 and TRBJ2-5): KAGVTQTPRYLIKTRGQQVTLSCSPISGHRSVSWYQQTPGQGLQFLFEYFSETQRNKGNFPGRFSGRQFSNSRSEMNVSTLELGDSALYLCASSLAGEYQETQYFGPGTRLLVL.

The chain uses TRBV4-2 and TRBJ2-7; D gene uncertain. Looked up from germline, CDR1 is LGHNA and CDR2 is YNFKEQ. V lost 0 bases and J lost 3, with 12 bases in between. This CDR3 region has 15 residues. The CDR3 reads CASSQEARPSYEQYF. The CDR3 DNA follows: TGTGCCAGCAGCCAAGAGGCCCGGCCTAGCTACGAGCAGTACTTC.

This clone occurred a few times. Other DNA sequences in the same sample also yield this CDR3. The CDR3 region has the DNA TGTGCCAGCAGCGTAGCTAGCCCGGATACGCAGTATTTT. Its translation: CASSVASPDTQYF. V and J are TRBV9 and TRBJ2-3; TRBD2 might be the D (5 bases). The CDR3 contains 13 residues. Trimming cost V 0 bases and J 6 bases, with 8 bases left between them. Looked up from germline, CDR1 is SGDLS and CDR2 is YYNGEE. Using reference TRBV9 and TRBJ2-3 for the parts outside the CDR3, the full variable domain is DSGVTQTPKHLITATGQRVTLRCSPRSGDLSVYWYQQSLDQGLQFLIQYYNGEERAKGNILERFSAQQFPDLHSELNLSSLELGDSALYFCASSVASPDTQYFGPGTRLTVL.

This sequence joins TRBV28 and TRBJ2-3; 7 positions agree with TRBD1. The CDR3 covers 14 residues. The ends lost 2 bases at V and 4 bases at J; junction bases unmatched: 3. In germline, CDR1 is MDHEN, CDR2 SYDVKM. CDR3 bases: TGTGCCAGCAGTTTAGACAGGGCGGCAGATACGCAGTATTTT. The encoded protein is CASSLDRAADTQYF.

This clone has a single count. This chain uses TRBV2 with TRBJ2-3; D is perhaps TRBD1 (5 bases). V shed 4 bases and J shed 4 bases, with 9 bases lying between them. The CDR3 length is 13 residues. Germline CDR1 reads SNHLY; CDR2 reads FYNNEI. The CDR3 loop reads CASSVGAPDTQYF. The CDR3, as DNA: TGTGCCAGCAGTGTTGGGGCCCCAGATACGCAGTATTTT.

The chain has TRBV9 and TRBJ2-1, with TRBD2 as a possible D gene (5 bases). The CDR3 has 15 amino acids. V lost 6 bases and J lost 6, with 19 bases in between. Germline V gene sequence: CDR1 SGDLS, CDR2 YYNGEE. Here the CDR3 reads CASTPTKTAGNEQFF. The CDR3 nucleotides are TGTGCCAGCACGCCGACCAAGACTGCGGGCAATGAGCAGTTCTTC. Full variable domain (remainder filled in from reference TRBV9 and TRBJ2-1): DSGVTQTPKHLITATGQRVTLRCSPRSGDLSVYWYQQSLDQGLQFLIQYYNGEERAKGNILERFSAQQFPDLHSELNLSSLELGDSALYFCASTPTKTAGNEQFFGPGTRLTVL.

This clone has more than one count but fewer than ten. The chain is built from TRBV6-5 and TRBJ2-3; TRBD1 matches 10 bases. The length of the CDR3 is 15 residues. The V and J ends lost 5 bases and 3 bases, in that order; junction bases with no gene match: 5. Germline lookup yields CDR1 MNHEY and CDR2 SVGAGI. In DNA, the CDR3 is TGTGCCAGCAGTCAAGGACAGGGGGGAACAGATACGCAGTATTTT. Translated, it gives CASSQGQGGTDTQYF.

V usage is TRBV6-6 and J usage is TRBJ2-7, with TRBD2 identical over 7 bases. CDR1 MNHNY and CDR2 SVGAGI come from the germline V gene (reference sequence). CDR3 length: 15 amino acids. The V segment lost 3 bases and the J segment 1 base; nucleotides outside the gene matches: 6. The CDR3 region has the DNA TGTGCCAGCAGTTATGGCGGGAGAGGATCCTACGAGCAGTACTTC. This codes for CASSYGGRGSYEQYF.

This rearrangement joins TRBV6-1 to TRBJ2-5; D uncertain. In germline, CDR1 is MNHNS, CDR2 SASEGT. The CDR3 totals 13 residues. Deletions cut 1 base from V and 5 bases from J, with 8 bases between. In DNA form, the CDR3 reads TGTGCCAGCAGTGAAGGTGTTCTGGAGACCCAGTACTTC. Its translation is CASSEGVLETQYF.

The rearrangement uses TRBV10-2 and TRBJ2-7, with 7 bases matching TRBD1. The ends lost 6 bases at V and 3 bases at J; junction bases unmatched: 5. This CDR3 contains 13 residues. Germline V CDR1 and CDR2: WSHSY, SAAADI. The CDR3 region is CASRPGQYYEQYF. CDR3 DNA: TGCGCCAGCAGGCCGGGACAGTACTACGAGCAGTACTTC.

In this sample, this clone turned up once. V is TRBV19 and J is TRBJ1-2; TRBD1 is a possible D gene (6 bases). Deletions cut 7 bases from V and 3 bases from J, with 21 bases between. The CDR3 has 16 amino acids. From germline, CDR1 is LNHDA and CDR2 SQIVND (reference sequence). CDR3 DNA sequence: TGTGCCAGTACCAAGGGGGGGCAGGATGGAGACTATGGCTACACCTTC. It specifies CASTKGGQDGDYGYTF.

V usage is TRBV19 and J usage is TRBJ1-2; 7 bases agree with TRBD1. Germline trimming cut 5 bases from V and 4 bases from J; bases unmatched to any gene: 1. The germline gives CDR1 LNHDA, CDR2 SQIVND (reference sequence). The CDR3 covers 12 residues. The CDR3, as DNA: TGTGCCAGTAGTCGACAGGGCTATGGCTACACCTTC. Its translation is CASSRQGYGYTF.

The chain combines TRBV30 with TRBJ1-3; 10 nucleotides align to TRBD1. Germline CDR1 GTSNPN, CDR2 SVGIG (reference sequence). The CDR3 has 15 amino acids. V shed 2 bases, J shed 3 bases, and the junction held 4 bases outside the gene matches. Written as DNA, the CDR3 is TGTGCCTGGAGTTTGGGGACAGGGGATGGAAACACCATATATTTT. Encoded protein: CAWSLGTGDGNTIYF.

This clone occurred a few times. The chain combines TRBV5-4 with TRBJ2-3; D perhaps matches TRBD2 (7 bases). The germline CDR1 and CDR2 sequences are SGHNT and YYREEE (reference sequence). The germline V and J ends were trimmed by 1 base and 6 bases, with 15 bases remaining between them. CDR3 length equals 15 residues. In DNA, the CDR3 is TGTGCCAGCAGCTTGAGGGGGGGTTTTTATGATACGCAGTATTTT. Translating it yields CASSLRGGFYDTQYF.

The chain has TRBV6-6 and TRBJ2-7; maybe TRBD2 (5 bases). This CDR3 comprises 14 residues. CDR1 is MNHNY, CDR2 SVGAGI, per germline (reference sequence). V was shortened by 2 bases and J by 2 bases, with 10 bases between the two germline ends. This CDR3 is CASSYVGGTYEQYF. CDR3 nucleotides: TGTGCCAGCAGTTACGTCGGAGGTACCTACGAGCAGTACTTC.

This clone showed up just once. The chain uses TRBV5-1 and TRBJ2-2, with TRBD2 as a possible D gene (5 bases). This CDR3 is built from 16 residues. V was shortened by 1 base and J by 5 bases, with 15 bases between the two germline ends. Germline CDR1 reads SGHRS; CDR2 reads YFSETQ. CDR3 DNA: TGCGCCAGCAGCTTGATGATTAGGGCGGGTACCGGGGAGCTGTTTTTT. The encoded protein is CASSLMIRAGTGELFF.